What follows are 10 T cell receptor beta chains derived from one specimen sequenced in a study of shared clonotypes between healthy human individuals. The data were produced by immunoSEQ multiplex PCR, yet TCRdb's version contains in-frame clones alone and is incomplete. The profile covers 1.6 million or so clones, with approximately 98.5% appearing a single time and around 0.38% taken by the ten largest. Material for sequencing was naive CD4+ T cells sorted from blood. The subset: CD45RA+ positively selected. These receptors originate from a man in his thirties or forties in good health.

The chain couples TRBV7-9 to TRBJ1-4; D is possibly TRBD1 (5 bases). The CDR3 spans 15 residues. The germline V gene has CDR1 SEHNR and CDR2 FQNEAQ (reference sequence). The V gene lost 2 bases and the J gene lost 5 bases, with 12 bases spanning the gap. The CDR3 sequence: CASSLPREPNEKLFF. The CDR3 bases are TGTGCCAGCAGCTTACCCAGGGAGCCAAATGAAAAACTGTTTTTT.

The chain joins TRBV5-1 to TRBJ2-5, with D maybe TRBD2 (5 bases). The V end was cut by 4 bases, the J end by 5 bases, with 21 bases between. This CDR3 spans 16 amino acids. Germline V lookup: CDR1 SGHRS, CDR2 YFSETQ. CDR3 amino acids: CASSPVAFVSSETQYF. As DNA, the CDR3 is TGCGCCAGCAGCCCTGTGGCATTCGTCTCTAGCGAGACCCAGTACTTC.

The CDR3 DNA reads TGCAGCGTGGGAATGGGGGGACGGGGACAGCCCCAGCATTTT. The encoded protein is CSVGMGGRGQPQHF. J is TRBJ1-5 and V is TRBV29-1; weak D call: TRBD1 (5 bases). The CDR3 extends over 14 amino acids. Germline CDR1 reads SQVTM; CDR2 reads ANQGSEA. Trimming shortened V by 6 bases and J by 7 bases, and 19 bases separated the two germline ends.

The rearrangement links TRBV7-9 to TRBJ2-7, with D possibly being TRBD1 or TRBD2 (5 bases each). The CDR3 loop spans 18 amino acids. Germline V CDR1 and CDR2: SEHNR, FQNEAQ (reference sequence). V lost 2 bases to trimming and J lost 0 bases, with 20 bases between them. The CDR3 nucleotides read TGTGCCAGCAGCTTATCCGGAGGAATGGACGGGACCTCCTACGAGCAGTACTTC. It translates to CASSLSGGMDGTSYEQYF. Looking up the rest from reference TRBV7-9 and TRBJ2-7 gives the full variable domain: DTGVSQNPRHKITKRGQNVTFRCDPISEHNRLYWYRQTLGQGPEFLTYFQNEAQLEKSRLLSDRFSAERPKGSFSTLEIQRTEQGDSAMYLCASSLSGGMDGTSYEQYFGPGTRLTVT.

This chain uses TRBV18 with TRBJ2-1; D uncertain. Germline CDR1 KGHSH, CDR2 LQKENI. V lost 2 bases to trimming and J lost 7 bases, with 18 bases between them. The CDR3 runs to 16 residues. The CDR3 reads CASSPSASGIRNEQFF. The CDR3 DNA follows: TGTGCCAGCTCACCATCAGCTTCAGGAATAAGGAATGAGCAGTTCTTC.

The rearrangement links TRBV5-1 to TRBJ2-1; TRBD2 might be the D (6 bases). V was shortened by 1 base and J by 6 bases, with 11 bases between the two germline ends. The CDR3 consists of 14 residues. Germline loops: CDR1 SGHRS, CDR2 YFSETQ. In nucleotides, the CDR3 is TGCGCCAGCAGCTTGCACGGGAGCACCAATGAGCAGTTCTTC. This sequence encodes CASSLHGSTNEQFF. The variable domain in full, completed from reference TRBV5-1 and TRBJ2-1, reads KAGVTQTPRYLIKTRGQQVTLSCSPISGHRSVSWYQQTPGQGLQFLFEYFSETQRNKGNFPGRFSGRQFSNSRSEMNVSTLELGDSALYLCASSLHGSTNEQFFGPGTRLTVL.

The CDR3 is CASSPRPTSGSVYEQYF. CDR3 nucleotide sequence: TGCGCCAGCAGCCCCCGCCCAACTAGCGGGAGTGTCTACGAGCAGTACTTC. The chain recombines TRBV5-1 with TRBJ2-7, with 11 bases aligning to TRBD2. Germline trimming cut 4 bases from V and 3 bases from J; bases unmatched to any gene: 12. The germline gives CDR1 SGHRS, CDR2 YFSETQ. CDR3 length equals 17 residues.

The CDR3 DNA follows: TGCAGCGTCCGGACTAGCGGGATTGAAGATACGCAGTATTTT. This encodes CSVRTSGIEDTQYF. The chain couples TRBV29-1 to TRBJ2-3; 12 bases are shared with TRBD2. The CDR3 is 14 residues long. Germline CDR1 SQVTM, CDR2 ANQGSEA. Germline trimming cut 6 bases from V and 5 bases from J; bases unmatched to any gene: 6.

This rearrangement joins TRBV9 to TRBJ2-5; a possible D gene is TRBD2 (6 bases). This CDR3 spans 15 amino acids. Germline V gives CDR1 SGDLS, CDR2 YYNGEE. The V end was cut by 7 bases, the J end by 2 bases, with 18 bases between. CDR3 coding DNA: TGTGCCAGCGGGGGTCTTCCAGGAGGGCAAGAGACCCAGTACTTC. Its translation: CASGGLPGGQETQYF.

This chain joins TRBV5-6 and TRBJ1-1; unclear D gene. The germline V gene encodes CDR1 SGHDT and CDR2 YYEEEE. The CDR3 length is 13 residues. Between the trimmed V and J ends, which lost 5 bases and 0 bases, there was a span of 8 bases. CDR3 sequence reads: CASRRRVNTEAFF. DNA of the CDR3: TGTGCCAGCAGACGAAGGGTGAACACTGAAGCTTTCTTT.